The clone carrying this TCR beta chain turned up a few times. The sample belongs to a study of shared T cell receptors in the human thymus. Here immunoSEQ multiplex PCR was the method, and the copy in TCRdb shows in-frame clones only, minus some. The sample lists 700,000 to 750,000 clones, approximately 83% occurring once. This same sample was also taken into another study, of human thymus T cells. That report adds: Corrective surgery for congenital heart defects was being performed on the healthy Finnish infants who were the donors. The thymus was resected at corrective cardiac surgery. It looked as if thymic and blood repertoires used V and J genes in a biased way. Thymic repertoires overlap heavily among unrelated individuals, related research has reported.

The sample was thymocytes. The receptor was derived from a girl under two years old with a congenital heart defect.

The CDR3, as DNA: TGCGCCAGCAGCCCGACAGGGGGCAACGACGGGGCCTATAATTCACCCCTCCACTTT. It is translated as CASSPTGGNDGAYNSPLHF. The chain links TRBV5-1 to TRBJ1-6; 10 bases match TRBD1. Trimming took 4 bases from V and 2 from J; bases not matched to a gene: 12. CDR1 and CDR2 (germline): SGHRS, YFSETQ. The CDR3 has 19 residues.